Below, one TCR beta chain is given with its context. The antigen is not known. No donor was unhealthy or non-Caucasian. The cDNA had a unique molecular identifier and a template-switch universal primer site. Each CDR3 protein gets one entry after TCRdb re-called the 5' RACE reads with MiXCR. The table lists 550,000 to 700,000 distinct CDR3 sequences, roughly 9.5% of them singletons. The germline gives CDR1 SGHDT, CDR2 YYEEEE. Trimming pared 5 bases from V and 6 bases from J, leaving 15 bases between. The CDR3 spans 13 residues. The sample originates from a study of identical twins. Notes on the study in general: With abundant cord blood beta clonotypes, insertions were fewer; memory repertoires showed no such pattern.

A further study also used this sample, focusing on yellow fever vaccine responses in identical twins.

This TCR was sampled from a woman younger than 30 in good health. The J gene is TRBJ2-7, the V gene TRBV5-6; D is unresolved. Sequencing was done on a sample of PBMCs. For the CDR3, the DNA is TGTGCCAGCAGAAAGGAACTACGTTCCGAGCAGTACTTC. Amino acids: CASRKELRSEQYF.